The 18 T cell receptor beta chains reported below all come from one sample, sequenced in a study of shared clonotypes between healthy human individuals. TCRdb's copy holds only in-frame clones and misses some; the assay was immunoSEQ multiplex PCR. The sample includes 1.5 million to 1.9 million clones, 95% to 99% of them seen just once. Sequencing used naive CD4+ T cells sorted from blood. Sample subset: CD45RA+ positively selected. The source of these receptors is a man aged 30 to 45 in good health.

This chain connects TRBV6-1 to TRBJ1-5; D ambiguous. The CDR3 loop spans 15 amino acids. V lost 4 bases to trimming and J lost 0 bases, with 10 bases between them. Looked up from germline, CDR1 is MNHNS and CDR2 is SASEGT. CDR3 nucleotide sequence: TGTGCCAGCAGTGTGAGAAGGAATAGCAATCAGCCCCAGCATTTT. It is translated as CASSVRRNSNQPQHF.

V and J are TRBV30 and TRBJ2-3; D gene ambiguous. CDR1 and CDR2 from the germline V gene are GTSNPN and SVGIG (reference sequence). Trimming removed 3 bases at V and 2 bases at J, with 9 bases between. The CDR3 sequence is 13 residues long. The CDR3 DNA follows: TGTGCCTGGAGCGGCGGATACACAGATACGCAGTATTTT. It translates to CAWSGGYTDTQYF.

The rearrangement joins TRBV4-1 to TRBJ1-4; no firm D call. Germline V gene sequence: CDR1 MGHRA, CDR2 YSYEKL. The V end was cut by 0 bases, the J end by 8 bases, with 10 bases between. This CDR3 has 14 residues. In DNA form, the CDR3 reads TGCGCCAGCAGCCAAGATGGTCCGGGGGAAAAACTGTTTTTT. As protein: CASSQDGPGEKLFF.

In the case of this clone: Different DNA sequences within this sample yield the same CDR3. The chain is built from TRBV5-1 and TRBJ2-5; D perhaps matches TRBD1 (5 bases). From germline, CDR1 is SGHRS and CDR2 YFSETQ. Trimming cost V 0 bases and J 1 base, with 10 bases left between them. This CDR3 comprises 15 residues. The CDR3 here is CASSLVGQGQETQYF. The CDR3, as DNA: TGCGCCAGCAGCTTGGTGGGGCAGGGCCAAGAGACCCAGTACTTC.

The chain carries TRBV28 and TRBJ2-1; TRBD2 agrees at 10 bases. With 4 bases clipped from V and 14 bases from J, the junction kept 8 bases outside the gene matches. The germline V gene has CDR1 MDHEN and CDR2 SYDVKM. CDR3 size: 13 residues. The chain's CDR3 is CASSWSAGTSEFF. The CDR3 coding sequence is TGTGCCAGCAGTTGGTCCGCAGGGACTAGCGAGTTCTTC.

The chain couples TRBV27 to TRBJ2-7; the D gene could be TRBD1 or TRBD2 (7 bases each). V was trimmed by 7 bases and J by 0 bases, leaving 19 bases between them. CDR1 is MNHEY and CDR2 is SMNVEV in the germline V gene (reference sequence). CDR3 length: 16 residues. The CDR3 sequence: CASTLRAGGGSYEQYF. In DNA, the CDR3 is TGTGCCAGCACTCTCCGGGCAGGGGGGGGCTCCTACGAGCAGTACTTC.

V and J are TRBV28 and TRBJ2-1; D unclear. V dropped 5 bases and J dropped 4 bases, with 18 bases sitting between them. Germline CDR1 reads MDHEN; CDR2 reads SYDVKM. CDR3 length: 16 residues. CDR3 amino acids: CASSAGPGPDYNEQFF. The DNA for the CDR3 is TGTGCCAGCAGTGCCGGACCCGGTCCTGATTACAATGAGCAGTTCTTC.

For the CDR3, the DNA is TGTGCCAGCTCACCAGTAACCGCCGGTATCGCCCAGCATTTT. Protein: CASSPVTAGIAQHF. The J gene is TRBJ1-5, the V gene TRBV18; no reliable D call. With 2 bases removed from V and 11 bases from J, the gap between germline ends came to 16 bases. The CDR3 is 14 residues long. The germline V gene encodes CDR1 KGHSH and CDR2 LQKENI.

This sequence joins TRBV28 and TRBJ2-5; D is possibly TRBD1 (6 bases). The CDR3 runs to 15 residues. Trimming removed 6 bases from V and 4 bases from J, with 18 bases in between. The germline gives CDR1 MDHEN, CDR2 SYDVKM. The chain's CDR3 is CASSQGQVGAETQYF. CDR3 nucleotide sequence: TGTGCCAGCAGCCAGGGGCAGGTGGGGGCAGAGACCCAGTACTTC.

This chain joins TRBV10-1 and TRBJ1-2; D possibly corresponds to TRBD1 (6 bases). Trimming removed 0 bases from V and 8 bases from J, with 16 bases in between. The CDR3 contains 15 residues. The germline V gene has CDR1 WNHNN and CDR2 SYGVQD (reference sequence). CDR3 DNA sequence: TGCGCCAGCAGTGAGTCGGGGACACCCCATGGGGGCTACACCTTC. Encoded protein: CASSESGTPHGGYTF.

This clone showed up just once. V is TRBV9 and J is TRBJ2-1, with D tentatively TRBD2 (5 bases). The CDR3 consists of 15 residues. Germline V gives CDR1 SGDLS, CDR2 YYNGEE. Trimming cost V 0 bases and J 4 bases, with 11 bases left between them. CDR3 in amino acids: CASSVASLVYNEQFF. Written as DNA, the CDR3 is TGTGCCAGCAGCGTAGCTTCACTAGTATACAATGAGCAGTTCTTC.

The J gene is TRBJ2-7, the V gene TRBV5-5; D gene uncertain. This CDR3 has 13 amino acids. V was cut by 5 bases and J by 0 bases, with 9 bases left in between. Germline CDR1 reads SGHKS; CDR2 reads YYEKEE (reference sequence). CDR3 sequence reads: CASSDFRSYEQYF. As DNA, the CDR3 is TGTGCCAGCAGTGATTTTCGCTCCTACGAGCAGTACTTC.

The CDR3 region is CASSSSEHPGYTF. DNA for the CDR3: TGTGCCAGCAGCTCATCCGAACATCCCGGCTACACCTTC. This chain uses TRBV7-9 with TRBJ1-2; no firm D call. The CDR3 has 13 amino acids. V shed 4 bases and J shed 8 bases, with 14 bases lying between them. Germline CDR1 is SEHNR and CDR2 is FQNEAQ (reference sequence).

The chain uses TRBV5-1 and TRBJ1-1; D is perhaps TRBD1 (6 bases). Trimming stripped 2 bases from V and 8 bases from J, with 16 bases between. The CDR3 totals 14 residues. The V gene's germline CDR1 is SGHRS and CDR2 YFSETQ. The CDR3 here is CASSFGGGIEEAFF. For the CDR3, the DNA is TGCGCCAGCAGCTTCGGAGGGGGGATCGAAGAAGCTTTCTTT.

The CDR3 sequence: CASSLEAGPNQPQHF. The CDR3 region has the DNA TGTGCCAGCAGTTTAGAGGCCGGCCCTAATCAGCCCCAGCATTTT. The rearrangement uses TRBV28 and TRBJ1-5; D gene ambiguous. The germline V and J ends were trimmed by 2 bases and 4 bases, with 12 bases remaining between them. This CDR3 contains 15 residues. The V gene's germline CDR1 is MDHEN and CDR2 SYDVKM.

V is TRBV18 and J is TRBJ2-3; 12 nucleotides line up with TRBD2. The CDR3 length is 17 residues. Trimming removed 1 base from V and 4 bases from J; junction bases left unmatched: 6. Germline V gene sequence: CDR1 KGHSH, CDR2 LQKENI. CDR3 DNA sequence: TGTGCCAGCTCACCACTTGAGTCTAGCGGGAGGGCAGATACGCAGTATTTT. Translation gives CASSPLESSGRADTQYF.

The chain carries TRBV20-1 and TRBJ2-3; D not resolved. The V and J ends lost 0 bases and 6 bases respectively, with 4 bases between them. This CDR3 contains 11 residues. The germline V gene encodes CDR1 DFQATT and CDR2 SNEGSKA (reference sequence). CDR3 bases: TGCAGTGCTAGAGAGTGGGATACGCAGTATTTT. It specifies CSAREWDTQYF.

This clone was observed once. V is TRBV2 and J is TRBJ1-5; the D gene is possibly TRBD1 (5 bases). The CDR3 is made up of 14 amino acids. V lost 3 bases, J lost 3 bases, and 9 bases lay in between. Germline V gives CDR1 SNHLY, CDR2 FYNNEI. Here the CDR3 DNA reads TGTGCCAGCAGTGAGGGGCAGAACAATCAGCCCCAGCATTTT. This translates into CASSEGQNNQPQHF.